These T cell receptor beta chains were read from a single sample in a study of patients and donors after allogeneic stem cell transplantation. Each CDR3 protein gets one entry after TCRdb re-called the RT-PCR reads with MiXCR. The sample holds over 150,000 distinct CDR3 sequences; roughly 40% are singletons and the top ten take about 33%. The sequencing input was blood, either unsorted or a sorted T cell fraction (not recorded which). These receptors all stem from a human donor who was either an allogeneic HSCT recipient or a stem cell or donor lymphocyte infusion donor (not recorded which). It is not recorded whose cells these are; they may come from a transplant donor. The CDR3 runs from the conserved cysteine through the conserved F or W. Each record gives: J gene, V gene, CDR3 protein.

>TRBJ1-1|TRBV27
CASSFPQGDKIMAEAFF
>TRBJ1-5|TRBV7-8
CASSEEIDRGNQPQHF
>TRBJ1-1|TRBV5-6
CASSGQGYGTEAFF
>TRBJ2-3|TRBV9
CASSVDTSGRVADTQYF
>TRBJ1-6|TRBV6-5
CASSHIPSPLHF
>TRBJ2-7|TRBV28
CASSLWGQNPYEQYF
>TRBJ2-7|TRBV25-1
CASSSGGTYEQYF
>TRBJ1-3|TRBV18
CASSPTGEANTIYF
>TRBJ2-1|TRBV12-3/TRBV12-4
CASSFTVAGMSYNEQFF
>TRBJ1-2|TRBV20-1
CSARETNGYTF
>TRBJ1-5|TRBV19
CASSNLGNQPQHF
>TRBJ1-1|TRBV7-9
CASGWEPRYLF
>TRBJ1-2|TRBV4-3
CASRGEPLEGCGYTF
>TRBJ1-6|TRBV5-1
CASSSGQGNGSPLHF
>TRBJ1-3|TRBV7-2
CASSATGQGTDTIYF
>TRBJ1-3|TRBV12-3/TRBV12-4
CASSSSGAGSGNTIYF
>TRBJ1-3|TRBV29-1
CSVDGWSSGNTIYF
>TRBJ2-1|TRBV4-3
CASSKGTSGSNEQFF
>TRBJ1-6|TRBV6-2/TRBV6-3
CASSFPPPSRNSPLHF
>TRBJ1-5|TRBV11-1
CASSLDWYQPQHF
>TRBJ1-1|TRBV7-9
CASSLGVPEAFF
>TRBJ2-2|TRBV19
CASSIGWGANTGELFF